This T cell receptor beta chain was identified in a study of breast tumors, draining lymph nodes, adjacent tissues. Study results and caveats: Tumor and nontumor repertoires were significantly more similar in luminal-like than in basal-like breast cancer. Most tumor T cells seemingly derive from lymph node, then expand in tumor. Tumor T cell lymph node origin was a supported hypothesis, not proven. Tumor repertoires ranked between lymph nodes and nontumor tissue in diversity, with V and J gene preferences.

This CDR3 is built from 15 residues. Germline CDR1 is SGHVS and CDR2 is FQNEAQ. A word on this clonotype: The antigen remains unidentified. The junction shows a germline mismatch at one end, possibly a read error.

The lymph nodes were axillary draining lymph nodes from breast cancer patients. A single record per CDR3 protein comes from TCRdb applying MiXCR to the multiplex PCR reads. This sample carries nearly 110,000 distinct CDR3 sequences, about 29% of them seen once, and the ten largest clones take approximately 5.3%. The rearrangement uses TRBV7-8 and TRBJ2-5; TRBD1 aligns across 8 bases. Sequenced material: axillary lymph node tissue. This clonotype originated in a female donor with breast cancer. Some clones in this sample may be carry-over from other donors' samples. In DNA form, the CDR3 reads TGTGCCAGCAGCCGTCATGCAGGGGGCGAAGAGACCCAGCACTTC. Translating it yields CASSRHAGGEETQHF.